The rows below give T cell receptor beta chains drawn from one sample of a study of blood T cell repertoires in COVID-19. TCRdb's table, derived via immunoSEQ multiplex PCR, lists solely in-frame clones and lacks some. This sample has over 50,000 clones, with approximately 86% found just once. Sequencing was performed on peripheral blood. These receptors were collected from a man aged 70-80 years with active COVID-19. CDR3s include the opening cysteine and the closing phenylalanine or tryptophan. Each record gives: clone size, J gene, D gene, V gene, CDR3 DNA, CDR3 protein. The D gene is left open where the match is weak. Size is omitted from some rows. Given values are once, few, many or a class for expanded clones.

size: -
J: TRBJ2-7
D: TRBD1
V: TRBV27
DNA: TGTGCCAGCAGTCCACGGACAGGGAGTTACGAGCAGTACTTC
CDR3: CASSPRTGSYEQYF

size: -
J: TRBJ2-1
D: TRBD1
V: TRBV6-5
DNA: TGTGCCAGCAGTTCCGGCAGGGGGCTTTACAATGAGCAGTTCTTC
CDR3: CASSSGRGLYNEQFF

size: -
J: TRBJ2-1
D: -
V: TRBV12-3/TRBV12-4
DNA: TGTGCCAGCAGTCCGGTTAGGGGGGAGCAGTTCTTC
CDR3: CASSPVRGEQFF

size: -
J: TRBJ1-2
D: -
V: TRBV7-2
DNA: TGTGCCAGCAGCCCAAACAGGGATCATGGCTACACCTTC
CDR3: CASSPNRDHGYTF

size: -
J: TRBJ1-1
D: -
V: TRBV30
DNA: TGTGCCTGGAGTGTACAGGGGAACACTGAAGCTTTCTTT
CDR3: CAWSVQGNTEAFF

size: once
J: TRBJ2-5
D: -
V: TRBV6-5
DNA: TGTGCCTCCAATGGGGCTAGCGTTCAAGAGACCCAGTACTTC
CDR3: CASNGASVQETQYF

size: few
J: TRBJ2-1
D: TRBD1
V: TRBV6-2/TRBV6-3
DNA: TGTGCCAGCAGCACGGACAGGATCTCCTACAATGAGCAGTTCTTC
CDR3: CASSTDRISYNEQFF

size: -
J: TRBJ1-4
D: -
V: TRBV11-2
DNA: TGTGCCAGCAGCTTGGCGGGGTTGGGTGAAAAACTGTTTTTT
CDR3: CASSLAGLGEKLFF

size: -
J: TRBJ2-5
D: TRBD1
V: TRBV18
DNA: TGTGCCAGCTCACCCACCCACCCGGACAGGGGGCTACGAGAGACCCAGTACTTC
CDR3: CASSPTHPDRGLRETQYF

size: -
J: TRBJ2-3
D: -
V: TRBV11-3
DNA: TGTGCCAGCAGCTTCACCCGGCGCGGGAGCACAGATACGCAGTATTTT
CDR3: CASSFTRRGSTDTQYF

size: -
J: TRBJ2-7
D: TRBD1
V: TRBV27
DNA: TGTGCCAGCAGGACAGGGTTTTACGAGCAGTACTTC
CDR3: CASRTGFYEQYF

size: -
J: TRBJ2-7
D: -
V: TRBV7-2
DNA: TGTGCCAGCAGTCTTACAAAAGGCCCGGGGTTGGAGCAGTACTTC
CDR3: CASSLTKGPGLEQYF

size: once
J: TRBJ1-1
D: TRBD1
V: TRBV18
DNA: TGTGCCAGCTCACCACGGGGGGACAGTGAAGCTTTCTTT
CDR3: CASSPRGDSEAFF

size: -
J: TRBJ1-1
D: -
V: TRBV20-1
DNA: TGCAGTGCTAGTAGGCAGGGCCCGACTGAAGCTTTCTTT
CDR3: CSASRQGPTEAFF

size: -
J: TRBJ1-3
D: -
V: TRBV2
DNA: TGTGCCAGCAGGTTTCGGGGGGACTCTGGAAACACCATATATTTT
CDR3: CASRFRGDSGNTIYF

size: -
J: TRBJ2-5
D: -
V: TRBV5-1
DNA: TGCGCCAGCAGCTTGGGGGTCGGAGCAGGGAGGGAGACCCAGTACTTC
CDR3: CASSLGVGAGRETQYF

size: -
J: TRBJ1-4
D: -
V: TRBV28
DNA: TGTGCCAGCAGTCCACCAAATCGGGGGTTTAATGAAAAACTGTTTTTT
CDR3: CASSPPNRGFNEKLFF

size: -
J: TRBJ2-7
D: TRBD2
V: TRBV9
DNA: TGTGCCAGCAGCGTAGAGGCTAGCGGGGAGCTCGAGCAGTACTTC
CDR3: CASSVEASGELEQYF

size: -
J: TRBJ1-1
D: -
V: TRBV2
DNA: TGTGCCAGCAGTGAAGGGGCGGGAGGCACTGAAGCTTTCTTT
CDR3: CASSEGAGGTEAFF

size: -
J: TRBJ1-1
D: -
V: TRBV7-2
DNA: TGTGCCAGCAGCCCAGGGGTCGCGAACACTGAAGCTTTCTTT
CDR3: CASSPGVANTEAFF

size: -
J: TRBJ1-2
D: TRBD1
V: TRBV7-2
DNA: TGTGCCAGCAGCTTGCTCCCGGGACAGGGGTCGAGCGGCTACACCTTC
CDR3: CASSLLPGQGSSGYTF

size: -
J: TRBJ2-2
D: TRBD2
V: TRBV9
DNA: TGTGCCAGCAGCGTGACGCCGGGACTAGCGGGATCCGGGGAGCTGTTTTTT
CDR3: CASSVTPGLAGSGELFF

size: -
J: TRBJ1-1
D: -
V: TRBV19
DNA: TGTGCCAGTAGCCCCACAACAGCAACTGAAGCTTTCTTT
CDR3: CASSPTTATEAFF

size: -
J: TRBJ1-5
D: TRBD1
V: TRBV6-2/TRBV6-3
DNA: TGTGCCAGCAGTTACCGGACAGGAACTCATAGCAATCAGCCCCAGCATTTT
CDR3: CASSYRTGTHSNQPQHF

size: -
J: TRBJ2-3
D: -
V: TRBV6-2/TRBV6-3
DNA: TGTGCCAGCAGTTACTTACTTGATACGCAGTATTTT
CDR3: CASSYLLDTQYF

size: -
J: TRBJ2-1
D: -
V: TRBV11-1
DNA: TGTGCCAGCAGCTTAGGAGAGAATGAGCAGTTCTTC
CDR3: CASSLGENEQFF

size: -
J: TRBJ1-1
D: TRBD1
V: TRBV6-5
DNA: TGTGCCAGCAGTTACAAGGGCCAGGGGGTACGCACTGAAGCTTTCTTT
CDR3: CASSYKGQGVRTEAFF

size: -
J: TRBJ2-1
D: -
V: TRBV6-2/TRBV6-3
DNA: TGTGCCAGCAGCACGCGGCCCTACAATGAGCAGTTCTTC
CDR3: CASSTRPYNEQFF

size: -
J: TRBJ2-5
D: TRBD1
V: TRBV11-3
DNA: TGTGCCAGCAGAAACAGGGGGCTCGAGACCCAGTACTTC
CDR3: CASRNRGLETQYF

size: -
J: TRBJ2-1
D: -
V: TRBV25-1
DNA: TGTGCCAGCAGTGAATCCCTAACGGGAAGCTCCTACAATGAGCAGTTCTTC
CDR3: CASSESLTGSSYNEQFF

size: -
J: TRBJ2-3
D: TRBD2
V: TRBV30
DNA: TGTGCCTGGAGGGGGTTAGCGGGGGCTAGCACAGATACGCAGTATTTT
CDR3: CAWRGLAGASTDTQYF

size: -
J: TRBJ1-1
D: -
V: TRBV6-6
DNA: TGTGCCAGCAGAGACTGGGGGGGCGGCACTGAAGCTTTCTTT
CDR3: CASRDWGGGTEAFF

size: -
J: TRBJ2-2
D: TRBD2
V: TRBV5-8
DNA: TGTGCCAGCAGCGGGTTAACGGGGGGTTACACCGGGGAGCTGTTTTTT
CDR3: CASSGLTGGYTGELFF

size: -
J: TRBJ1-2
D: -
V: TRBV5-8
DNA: TGTGCCAGCAGCTTGTACAGGGCTGACTATGGCTACACCTTC
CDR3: CASSLYRADYGYTF

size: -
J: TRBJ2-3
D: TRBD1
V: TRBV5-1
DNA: TGCGCCAGCAGCTACCTAGGTGGACAGGGCATTGCAGATACGCAGTATTTT
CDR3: CASSYLGGQGIADTQYF

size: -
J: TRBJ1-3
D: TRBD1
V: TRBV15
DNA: TGTGCCACCAGCGGGGGGACAGGGCCGAACACCATATATTTT
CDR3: CATSGGTGPNTIYF

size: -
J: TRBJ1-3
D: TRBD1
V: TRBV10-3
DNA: TGTGCCAACTCCCAGGGGGCTGGAAACACCATATATTTT
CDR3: CANSQGAGNTIYF

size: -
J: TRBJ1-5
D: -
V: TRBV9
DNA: TGTGCCAGCAGCTCCAACGGGGGTGGCAATCAGCCCCAGCATTTT
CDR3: CASSSNGGGNQPQHF

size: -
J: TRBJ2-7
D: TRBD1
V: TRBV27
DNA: TGTGCCAGCAGAATTACAGGGGAAGACGAGCAGTACTTC
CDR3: CASRITGEDEQYF

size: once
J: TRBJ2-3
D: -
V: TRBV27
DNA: TGTGCCAGCAGTTTGACAGGTTTTTTAGATACGCAGTATTTT
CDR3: CASSLTGFLDTQYF

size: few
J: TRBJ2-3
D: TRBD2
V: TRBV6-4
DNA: TGTGCCAGCAGTGAAGCGGGGGGTTCAGATACGCAGTATTTT
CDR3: CASSEAGGSDTQYF

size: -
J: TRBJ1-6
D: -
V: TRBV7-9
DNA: TGTGCCAGCAGCTTCGGACAGAGAAATTCACCCCTCCACTTT
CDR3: CASSFGQRNSPLHF

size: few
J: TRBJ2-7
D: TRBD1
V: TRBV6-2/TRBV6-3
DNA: TGTGCCAGCAGTTACCCTCGGACAGGGAAGGACGAGCAGTACTTC
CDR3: CASSYPRTGKDEQYF

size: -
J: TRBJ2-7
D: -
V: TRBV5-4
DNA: TGTGCCAGCAGCCCTCGGGGCGGGGACGACCCCTACGAGCAGTACTTC
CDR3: CASSPRGGDDPYEQYF

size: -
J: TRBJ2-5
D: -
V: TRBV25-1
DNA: TGTGCCAGCAGTGAATCCACGGGGGGCTCTGGAAAGACCCAGTACTTC
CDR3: CASSESTGGSGKTQYF

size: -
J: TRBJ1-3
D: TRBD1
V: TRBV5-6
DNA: TGTGCCAGCAGCTCGCAGGGGGTTGATGGAAACACCATATATTTT
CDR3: CASSSQGVDGNTIYF

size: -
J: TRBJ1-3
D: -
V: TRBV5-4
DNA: TGTGCCAGCAGCTTGGACAGCTCTGGAAACACCATATATTTT
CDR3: CASSLDSSGNTIYF

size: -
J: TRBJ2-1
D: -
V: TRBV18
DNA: TGTGCCAGCTCACCAAGTCTAGGGGGCAATGAGCAGTTCTTC
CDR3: CASSPSLGGNEQFF